These T cell receptor beta chains were read from a single sample in a study of PD-L1 blockade in urothelial cancer. Some clones are missing from TCRdb's copy, which holds only in-frame ones; the method was immunoSEQ multiplex PCR. The sample holds 100,000 to 150,000 clones, 70% to 85% seen once. The sample consisted of PBMCs, taken around atezolizumab (anti-PD-L1) treatment. These receptors all come from a man over 45 with urothelial cancer. The CDR3 runs from the conserved cysteine through the conserved F or W. Fields, in order: D gene, V gene, clone size, J gene, CDR3 protein, CDR3 DNA. A D gene is named only where the DNA matches it firmly. Only part of the rows carry a size: once, few, many, or a class if the clone is expanded.

d_gene: TRBD2
v_gene: TRBV7-2
abundance: -
j_gene: TRBJ2-2
CDR3aa: CASSLSGSRYTGELFF
CDR3nt: TGTGCCAGCAGCTTAAGCGGGAGCAGATACACCGGGGAGCTGTTTTTT

d_gene: TRBD1
v_gene: TRBV19
abundance: few
j_gene: TRBJ1-5
CDR3aa: CASKSTDRGNQPQHF
CDR3nt: TGTGCCAGTAAGTCAACCGACAGGGGCAATCAGCCCCAGCATTTT

d_gene: -
v_gene: TRBV7-2
abundance: -
j_gene: TRBJ2-3
CDR3aa: CASSLPGGGPTDTQYF
CDR3nt: TGTGCCAGCAGCTTACCAGGGGGAGGACCCACAGATACGCAGTATTTT

d_gene: TRBD2
v_gene: TRBV4-2
abundance: many
j_gene: TRBJ2-7
CDR3aa: CASSGREVKVNEQYF
CDR3nt: TGTGCCAGCAGCGGCCGGGAGGTAAAAGTAAACGAGCAGTACTTC

d_gene: TRBD2
v_gene: TRBV7-7
abundance: -
j_gene: TRBJ2-5
CDR3aa: CASSLALAGGRGTQYF
CDR3nt: TGTGCTAGCAGCTTAGCCCTAGCGGGAGGCCGGGGGACCCAGTACTTC

d_gene: -
v_gene: TRBV18
abundance: -
j_gene: TRBJ2-7
CDR3aa: CASSPPSGRSSYEQYF
CDR3nt: TGTGCCAGCTCACCACCGAGCGGAAGAAGCTCCTACGAGCAGTACTTC

d_gene: TRBD2
v_gene: TRBV7-2
abundance: -
j_gene: TRBJ2-7
CDR3aa: CASSPEVGGPYEQYF
CDR3nt: TGTGCCAGCAGCCCAGAGGTGGGAGGGCCGTACGAGCAGTACTTC

d_gene: -
v_gene: TRBV9
abundance: -
j_gene: TRBJ2-3
CDR3aa: CASSPREGAENTQYF
CDR3nt: TGTGCCAGCAGCCCTCGGGAGGGGGCGGAAAATACGCAGTATTTT

d_gene: TRBD2
v_gene: TRBV2
abundance: -
j_gene: TRBJ2-1
CDR3aa: CASRAGTSGWDEQFF
CDR3nt: TGTGCCAGCAGGGCCGGGACTAGCGGATGGGATGAGCAGTTCTTC

d_gene: TRBD1
v_gene: TRBV29-1
abundance: -
j_gene: TRBJ1-5
CDR3aa: CSVGDRGKNQPQHF
CDR3nt: TGCAGCGTTGGAGACAGGGGGAAAAATCAGCCCCAGCATTTT

d_gene: TRBD2
v_gene: TRBV28
abundance: -
j_gene: TRBJ2-1
CDR3aa: CASSSISGSYRNEQFF
CDR3nt: TGTGCCAGCAGTTCCATTAGCGGGAGCTATCGCAATGAGCAGTTCTTC

d_gene: -
v_gene: TRBV7-9
abundance: -
j_gene: TRBJ2-3
CDR3aa: CASSLDIARGKMGTDTQYF
CDR3nt: TGTGCCAGCAGCTTAGATATAGCTCGGGGGAAAATGGGCACAGATACGCAGTATTTT

d_gene: -
v_gene: TRBV7-6
abundance: -
j_gene: TRBJ2-7
CDR3aa: CASRPRDNYEQYF
CDR3nt: TGTGCCAGCAGGCCCCGGGACAATTACGAGCAGTACTTC

d_gene: TRBD1
v_gene: TRBV30
abundance: once
j_gene: TRBJ1-2
CDR3aa: CAWSPGQFYGYTF
CDR3nt: TGTGCCTGGAGTCCGGGACAGTTCTATGGCTACACCTTC

d_gene: TRBD2
v_gene: TRBV18
abundance: -
j_gene: TRBJ2-5
CDR3aa: CASSPPGLAGETQYF
CDR3nt: TGTGCCAGCTCACCACCGGGCCTAGCGGGAGAGACCCAGTACTTC

d_gene: TRBD1
v_gene: TRBV2
abundance: -
j_gene: TRBJ1-2
CDR3aa: CASSEQGAGNGYTF
CDR3nt: TGTGCCAGCAGTGAACAGGGGGCAGGAAATGGCTACACCTTC

d_gene: TRBD1
v_gene: TRBV27
abundance: -
j_gene: TRBJ2-5
CDR3aa: CASNRLGQGEGETQYF
CDR3nt: TGTGCCAGCAACCGTTTGGGGCAGGGGGAAGGAGAGACCCAGTACTTC

d_gene: TRBD1
v_gene: TRBV27
abundance: few
j_gene: TRBJ2-3
CDR3aa: CASSLVRGRMDTQYF
CDR3nt: TGTGCCAGCAGTTTAGTGAGGGGGCGCATGGATACGCAGTATTTT

d_gene: -
v_gene: TRBV5-6
abundance: -
j_gene: TRBJ1-5
CDR3aa: CASSWGGDSNQPQHF
CDR3nt: TGTGCCAGCAGCTGGGGGGGGGATAGCAATCAGCCCCAGCATTTT

d_gene: TRBD1
v_gene: TRBV7-8
abundance: -
j_gene: TRBJ1-6
CDR3aa: CASSPGQGRSPLHF
CDR3nt: TGTGCCAGCAGCCCGGGACAGGGTAGATCACCCCTCCACTTT

d_gene: TRBD1
v_gene: TRBV2
abundance: -
j_gene: TRBJ1-2
CDR3aa: CASRSDRAEGYGYTF
CDR3nt: TGTGCCAGCAGATCCGACAGGGCGGAGGGCTATGGCTACACCTTC

d_gene: TRBD2
v_gene: TRBV5-4
abundance: -
j_gene: TRBJ2-7
CDR3aa: CASSHTSGRYEQYF
CDR3nt: TGTGCCAGCAGTCACACCAGCGGGAGGTACGAGCAGTACTTC

d_gene: TRBD1
v_gene: TRBV30
abundance: -
j_gene: TRBJ2-5
CDR3aa: CAWGTGRLGETQYF
CDR3nt: TGTGCCTGGGGGACAGGGCGGTTAGGGGAGACCCAGTACTTC

d_gene: TRBD1
v_gene: TRBV9
abundance: -
j_gene: TRBJ1-2
CDR3aa: CASSATGQGAGGYTF
CDR3nt: TGTGCCAGCAGCGCGACGGGACAGGGGGCTGGTGGCTACACCTTC

d_gene: -
v_gene: TRBV4-1
abundance: -
j_gene: TRBJ2-4
CDR3aa: CASSLEQGAKNIQYF
CDR3nt: TGCGCCAGCAGCCTCGAACAGGGAGCCAAAAACATTCAGTACTTC

d_gene: -
v_gene: TRBV2
abundance: -
j_gene: TRBJ1-1
CDR3aa: CASRPEGVTEAFF
CDR3nt: TGTGCCAGCAGGCCCGAGGGGGTCACTGAAGCTTTCTTT

d_gene: TRBD2
v_gene: TRBV7-3
abundance: -
j_gene: TRBJ2-7
CDR3aa: CASSIGTSGIAEQYF
CDR3nt: TGTGCCAGCAGCATTGGGACTAGCGGGATAGCTGAGCAGTACTTC

d_gene: -
v_gene: TRBV20-1
abundance: -
j_gene: TRBJ1-2
CDR3aa: CSAIKDSAYTF
CDR3nt: TGCAGTGCTATAAAGGACAGTGCCTACACCTTC

d_gene: -
v_gene: TRBV28
abundance: -
j_gene: TRBJ1-1
CDR3aa: CASMSRSIVGQGGIEAFF
CDR3nt: TGTGCCAGCATGAGCCGGTCTATCGTGGGGCAGGGCGGAATTGAAGCTTTCTTT